Detailed here is one T cell receptor beta chain. Its antigen is still unknown. The record originates from a study of T cell responses to AZD1222 COVID-19 vaccine. Overall study findings and caveats: Variant regions that are unmutated are reportedly the target of nearly half of spike-specific TCRs. Donors, mostly white British, included more females; clonal diversity was possibly underestimated. Distributed over spike, vaccine-associated CD4 TCRs predominated at 160-218 and 743-854. A rise in Spike-specific TCR breadth and depth followed two AZD1222 doses.

Sequencing was performed with immunoSEQ multiplex PCR; in TCRdb, only in-frame clones are kept and a portion is missing. The sample table includes 150,000 or so clones. The ends were cut back, 7 bases at V and 9 bases at J, with 13 bases in the middle. From germline, CDR1 is LNHDA and CDR2 SQIVND (reference sequence). The CDR3 covers 13 residues. The receptor comes from an adult in good health. J is TRBJ1-6 and V is TRBV19; possible D gene TRBD1, 6 bases. Sequencing input: peripheral blood. CDR3 in amino acids: CASTQGQGSPLHF. CDR3 bases: TGTGCCAGTACACAGGGCCAGGGTTCACCCCTCCACTTT.